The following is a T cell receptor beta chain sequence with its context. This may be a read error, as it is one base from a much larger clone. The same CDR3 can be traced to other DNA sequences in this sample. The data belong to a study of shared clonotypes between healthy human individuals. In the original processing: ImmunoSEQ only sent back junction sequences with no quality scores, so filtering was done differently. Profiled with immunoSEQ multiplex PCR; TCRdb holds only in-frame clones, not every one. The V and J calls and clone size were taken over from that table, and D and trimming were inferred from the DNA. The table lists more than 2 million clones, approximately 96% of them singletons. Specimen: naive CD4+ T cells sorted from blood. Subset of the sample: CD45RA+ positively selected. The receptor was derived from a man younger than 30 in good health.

The CDR3 reads CASSLQETQYF. Here the CDR3 DNA reads TGCGCCAGCAGCTTACAGGAGACCCAGTACTTC. V usage is TRBV5-1 and J usage is TRBJ2-5; D ambiguous. V was pared by 2 bases and J by 5 bases, with 4 bases between. Germline CDR1 and CDR2: SGHRS and YFSETQ. CDR3 length equals 11 residues.